This TCR beta chain was identified during a study of blood T cell repertoires in COVID-19. Across the whole study: The samples span acute and convalescent COVID-19 from the United States, Italy and Spain. T cells, B-cell-depleted T cells, or PBMCs provided the cDNA or gDNA that served as material.

A Seattle source enrolled patients during active infection and followed them longitudinally. Authors' methods: It was from reference gene primer amplification that nucleated cell counts were estimated. Method: immunoSEQ multiplex PCR; TCRdb's copy keeps in-frame clones and lacks some. For V, J and clone size, that table is used; D and trimming come from the DNA. The sample includes some 450,000 clones, 80% to 90% of them seen just once. With 5 bases clipped from V and 2 bases from J, the junction kept 9 bases outside the gene matches. Looked up from germline, CDR1 is SGHVS and CDR2 is FQNEAQ. The CDR3 loop spans 16 amino acids.

This TCR came from a man aged 18 to 35 with COVID-19, enrolled during active disease. The V and J genes are TRBV7-8 and TRBJ2-7, with 10 bases matching TRBD2. The specimen sequenced was peripheral blood. The CDR3 coding sequence is TGTGCCAGCAGCCCCCCCCGGACTAGCGGCGCCTACGAGCAGTACTTC. The encoded protein is CASSPPRTSGAYEQYF.